What follows is one TCR beta chain and its context. The CDR3 is made up of 16 amino acids. Germline CDR1 and CDR2: SGHRS and YFSETQ. Losses at the gene ends were 3 bases for V and 5 bases for J; bases not matched to a gene: 13. These data are taken from a study of blood T cell repertoires in COVID-19. The table came from immunoSEQ multiplex PCR; TCRdb's copy has only in-frame clones and leaves some out. The sample includes about 480,000 clones, about nine tenths of them seen just once. The TCR sequence derives from a woman aged 55-70 years who had recovered from COVID-19. This sequence joins TRBV5-1 and TRBJ2-7; 8 bases agree with TRBD1. The sequenced sample consisted of PBMCs or T cells enriched from blood (not recorded which). The CDR3 nucleotides are TGCGCCAGCAGCTACAATCCGGGACAGGAGCGGGACGAGCAGTACTTC. This codes for CASSYNPGQERDEQYF.